This record covers a single T cell receptor beta chain. Profiling relied on immunoSEQ multiplex PCR, and the TCRdb table lists in-frame clones only, not all of them. The repertoire holds tens of thousands of clones, 91% seen once, with around 2.6% in the top ten. This sample was taken from a study of OX40 agonist ivuxolimab in advanced cancers. At the level of the study: The dose-escalation group included hepatocellular carcinoma, melanoma, renal cell carcinoma and head and neck cancer. Patients were 82.7% male with ages roughly 20 to 90, mean around 58.

The germline CDR1 and CDR2 sequences are LNHDA and SQIVND (reference sequence). The CDR3 is 15 amino acids. Trimming took off 6 bases at V and 4 bases at J, with 18 bases between the two ends. The rearrangement uses TRBV19 and TRBJ1-2; D possibly corresponds to TRBD1 (6 bases). This sequence originates from an adult with an advanced solid tumor such as melanoma, head and neck, liver or kidney cancer. The sequences come from CD4+ or CD8+ T cells sorted from blood, collected in a trial of the OX40 agonist ivuxolimab. This CDR3 reads CASSQKGQSAYGYTF. Written as DNA, the CDR3 is TGTGCCAGTAGCCAGAAGGGACAATCCGCCTATGGCTACACCTTC.